The TCR beta chain described here comes from a study of cytomegalovirus exposure and HLA in healthy donors. The V and J ends lost 5 bases and 2 bases, in that order; junction bases with no gene match: 8. The germline V gene has CDR1 MNHEY and CDR2 SMNVEV (reference sequence). The CDR3 contains 16 residues. General observations from the study: Subsequent analysis revealed that first-cohort TCR clusters tended to co-occur in the 120 or so validation repertoires. Most TCR sequences proved rare, with some public TCRs found in many donors.

Using immunoSEQ multiplex PCR, the repertoire was profiled, and TCRdb retains in-frame clones only, with some absent. This sample yields hundreds of thousands of clones, of which around 89% are seen a single time; about 0.86% belongs to the top ten. This clone was picked up one time. Its antigen remains unidentified. The sample consisted of PBMCs. The receptor comes from a woman aged 18-29 years in good health and CMV-seronegative. This rearrangement joins TRBV27 to TRBJ2-1; 8 bases line up with TRBD1. CDR3 protein: CASSTRTGPTYNEQFF. The CDR3 DNA reads TGTGCCAGCAGTACTCGGACAGGGCCCACCTACAATGAGCAGTTCTTC.